The clone carrying this T cell receptor (beta chain) was recorded a few times. Its specificity is not known. The source of the sample is a study of persistence of HIV-infected CD4 T cells. The CDR3 spans 15 residues. Per the germline V gene, CDR1 is MDHEN and CDR2 is SYDVKM. V dropped 6 bases and J dropped 2; count of bases not matched to a gene: 7. The stimulus was an HIV-1 Gag 15-mer peptide pool, roughly 1 ug/peptide/mL. Memory cells lacking CD40L and CD69 with high CD45RO were sorted. Sequencing used immunoSEQ version 4 in survey mode. The assay was immunoSEQ multiplex PCR, and TCRdb's table has in-frame clones only and misses some. There are about 40,000 clones in the sample; around 78% occur only once, and 12% to 15% lies in the top ten.

The origin of this receptor is an adult man with HIV who was CMV-seropositive. V and J are TRBV28 and TRBJ2-5; 9 bases are a match to TRBD1. Material: CD4+ T cells sorted from PBMCs after approximately 19-hour stimulation, obtained from a patient who received antiretroviral therapy. The CDR3 spells CASRDGTGSQETQYF. The CDR3, as DNA: TGTGCCAGCAGGGATGGGACAGGGTCTCAAGAGACCCAGTACTTC. Based on the CDR3 plus reference TRBV28 and TRBJ2-5, the full variable domain is DVKVTQSSRYLVKRTGEKVFLECVQDMDHENMFWYRQDPGLGLRLIYFSYDVKMKEKGDIPEGYSVSREKKERFSLILESASTNQTSMYLCASRDGTGSQETQYFGPGTRLLVL.